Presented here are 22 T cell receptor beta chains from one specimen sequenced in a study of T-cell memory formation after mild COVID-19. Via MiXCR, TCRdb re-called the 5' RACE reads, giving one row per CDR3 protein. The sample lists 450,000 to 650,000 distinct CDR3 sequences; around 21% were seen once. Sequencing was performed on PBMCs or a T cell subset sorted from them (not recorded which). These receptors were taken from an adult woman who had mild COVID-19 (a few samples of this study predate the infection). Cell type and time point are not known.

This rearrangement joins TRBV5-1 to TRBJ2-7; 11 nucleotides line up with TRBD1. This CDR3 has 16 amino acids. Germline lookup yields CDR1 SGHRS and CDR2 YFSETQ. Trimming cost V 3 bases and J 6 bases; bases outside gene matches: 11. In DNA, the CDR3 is TGCGCCAGCAGCTCTTTTCCGGGACAGGGGGATAGCGAGCAGTACTTC. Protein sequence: CASSSFPGQGDSEQYF.

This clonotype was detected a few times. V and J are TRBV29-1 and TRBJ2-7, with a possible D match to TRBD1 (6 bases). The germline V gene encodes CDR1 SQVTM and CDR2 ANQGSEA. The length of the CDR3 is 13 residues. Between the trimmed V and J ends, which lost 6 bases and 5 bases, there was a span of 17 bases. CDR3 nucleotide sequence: TGCAGCGTCCGGACAGCCCTGGACCACGAGCAGTACTTC. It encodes CSVRTALDHEQYF.

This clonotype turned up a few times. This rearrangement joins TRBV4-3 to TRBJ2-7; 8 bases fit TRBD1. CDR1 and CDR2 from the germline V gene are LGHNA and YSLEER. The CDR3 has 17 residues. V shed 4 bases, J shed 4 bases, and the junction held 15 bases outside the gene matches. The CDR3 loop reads CASSPSWAGTGEYEQYF. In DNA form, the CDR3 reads TGCGCCAGCAGCCCTTCCTGGGCCGGGACAGGAGAGTACGAGCAGTACTTC.

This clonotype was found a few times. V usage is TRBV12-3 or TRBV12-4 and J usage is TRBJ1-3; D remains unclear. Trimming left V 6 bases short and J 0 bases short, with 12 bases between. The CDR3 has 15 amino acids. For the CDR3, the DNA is TGTGCCAGCAGCCCCGGACCCATCTCTGGAAACACCATATATTTT. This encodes CASSPGPISGNTIYF.

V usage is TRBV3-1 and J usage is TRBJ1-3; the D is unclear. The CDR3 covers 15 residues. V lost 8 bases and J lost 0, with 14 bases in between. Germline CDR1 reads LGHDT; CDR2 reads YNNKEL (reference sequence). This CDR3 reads CASSQPAISGNTIYF. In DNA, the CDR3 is TGTGCCAGCTCACAGCCGGCTATCTCTGGAAACACCATATATTTT.

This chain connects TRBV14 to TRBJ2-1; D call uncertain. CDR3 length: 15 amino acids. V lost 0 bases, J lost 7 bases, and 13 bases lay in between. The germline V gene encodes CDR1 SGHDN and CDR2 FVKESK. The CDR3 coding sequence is TGTGCCAGCAGCCAAGATATTTCCATTATAAATGAGCAGTTCTTC. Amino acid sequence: CASSQDISIINEQFF.

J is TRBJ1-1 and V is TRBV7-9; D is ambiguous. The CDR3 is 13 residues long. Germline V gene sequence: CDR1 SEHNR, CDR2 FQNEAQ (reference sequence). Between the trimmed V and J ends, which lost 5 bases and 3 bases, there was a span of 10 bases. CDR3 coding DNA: TGTGCCAGCAGCAGGAATAGGGACACTGAAGCTTTCTTT. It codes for CASSRNRDTEAFF.

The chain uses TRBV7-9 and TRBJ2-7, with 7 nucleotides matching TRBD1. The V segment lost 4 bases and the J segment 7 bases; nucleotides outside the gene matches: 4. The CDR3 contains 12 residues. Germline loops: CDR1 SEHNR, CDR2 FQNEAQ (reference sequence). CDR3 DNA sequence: TGTGCCAGCAGCTCGACAGGGCAAGAGCAGTACTTC. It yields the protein CASSSTGQEQYF.

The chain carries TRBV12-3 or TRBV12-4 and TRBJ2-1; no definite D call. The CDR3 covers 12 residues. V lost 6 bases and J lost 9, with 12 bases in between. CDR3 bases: TGTGCCAGCAGCCGAGGCGGCCGTGAGCAGTTCTTC. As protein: CASSRGGREQFF.

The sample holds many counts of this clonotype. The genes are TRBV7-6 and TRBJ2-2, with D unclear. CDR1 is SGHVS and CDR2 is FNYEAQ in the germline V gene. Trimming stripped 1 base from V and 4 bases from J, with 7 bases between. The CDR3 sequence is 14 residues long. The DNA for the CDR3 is TGTGCCAGCAGCTTAGGGATAGCCACCGGGGAGCTGTTTTTT. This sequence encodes CASSLGIATGELFF.

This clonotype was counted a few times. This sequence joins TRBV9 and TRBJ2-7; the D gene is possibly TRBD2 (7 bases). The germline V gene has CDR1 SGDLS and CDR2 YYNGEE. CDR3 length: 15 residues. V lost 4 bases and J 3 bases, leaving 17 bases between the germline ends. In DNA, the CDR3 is TGTGCCAGCAGCCGGAGGGAGGGGGGAGGCTACGAGCAGTACTTC. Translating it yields CASSRREGGGYEQYF.

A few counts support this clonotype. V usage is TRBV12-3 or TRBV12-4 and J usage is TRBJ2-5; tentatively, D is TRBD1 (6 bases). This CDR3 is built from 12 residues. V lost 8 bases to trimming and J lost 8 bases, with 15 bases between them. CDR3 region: CASSRDTITQYF. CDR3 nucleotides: TGTGCCAGCTCCCGGGACACCATAACCCAGTACTTC.

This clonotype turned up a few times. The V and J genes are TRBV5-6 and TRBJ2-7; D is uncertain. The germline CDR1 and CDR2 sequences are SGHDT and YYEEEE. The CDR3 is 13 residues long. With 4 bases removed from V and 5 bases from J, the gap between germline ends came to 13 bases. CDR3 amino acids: CASSPGGRHEQYF. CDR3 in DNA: TGTGCCAGCAGCCCTGGCGGCAGGCACGAGCAGTACTTC. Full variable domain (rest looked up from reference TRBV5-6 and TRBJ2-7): DAGVTQSPTHLIKTRGQQVTLRCSPKSGHDTVSWYQQALGQGPQFIFQYYEEEERQRGNFPDRFSGHQFPNYSSELNVNALLLGDSALYLCASSPGGRHEQYFGPGTRLTVT.

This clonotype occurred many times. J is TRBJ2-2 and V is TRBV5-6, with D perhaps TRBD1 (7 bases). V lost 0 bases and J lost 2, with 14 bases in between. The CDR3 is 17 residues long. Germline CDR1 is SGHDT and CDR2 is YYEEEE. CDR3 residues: CASSLASQGGNTGELFF. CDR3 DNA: TGTGCCAGCAGCTTGGCCAGTCAGGGGGGCAACACCGGGGAGCTGTTTTTT. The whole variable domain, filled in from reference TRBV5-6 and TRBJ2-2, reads DAGVTQSPTHLIKTRGQQVTLRCSPKSGHDTVSWYQQALGQGPQFIFQYYEEEERQRGNFPDRFSGHQFPNYSSELNVNALLLGDSALYLCASSLASQGGNTGELFFGEGSRLTVL.

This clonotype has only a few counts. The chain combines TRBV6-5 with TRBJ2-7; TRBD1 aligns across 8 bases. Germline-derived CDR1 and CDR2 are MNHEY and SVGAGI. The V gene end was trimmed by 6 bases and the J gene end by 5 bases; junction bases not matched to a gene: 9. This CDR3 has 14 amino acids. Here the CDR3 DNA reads TGTGCCAGCAGGATGAGACAGGGGTCCCACGAGCAGTACTTC. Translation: CASRMRQGSHEQYF.

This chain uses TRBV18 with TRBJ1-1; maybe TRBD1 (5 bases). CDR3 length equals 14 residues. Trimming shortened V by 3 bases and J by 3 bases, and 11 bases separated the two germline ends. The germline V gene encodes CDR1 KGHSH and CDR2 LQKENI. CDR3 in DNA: TGTGCCAGCTCACCGTCGGGGGGGGACACTGAAGCTTTCTTT. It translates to CASSPSGGDTEAFF.

In DNA form, the CDR3 reads TGCAGTGCTAGAGATCCGGGGGGCCTACAGGTCTACGAGCAGTACTTC. Protein sequence: CSARDPGGLQVYEQYF. This chain joins TRBV20-1 and TRBJ2-7; D possibly corresponds to TRBD2 (7 bases). The CDR3 is 16 residues long. V lost 0 bases and J 3 bases, leaving 18 bases between the germline ends. CDR1 is DFQATT, CDR2 SNEGSKA, per germline (reference sequence).

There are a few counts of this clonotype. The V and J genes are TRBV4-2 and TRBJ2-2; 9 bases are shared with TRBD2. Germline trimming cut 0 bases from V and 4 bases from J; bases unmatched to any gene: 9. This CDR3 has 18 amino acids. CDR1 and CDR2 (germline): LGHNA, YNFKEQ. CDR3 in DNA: TGTGCCAGCAGCCAAGATCGGCGGGGGGGCGGCGGCACCGGGGAGCTGTTTTTT. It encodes CASSQDRRGGGGTGELFF.

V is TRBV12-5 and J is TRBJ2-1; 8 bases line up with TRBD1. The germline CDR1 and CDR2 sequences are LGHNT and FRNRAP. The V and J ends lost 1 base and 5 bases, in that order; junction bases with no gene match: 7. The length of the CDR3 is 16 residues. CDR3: CASGLAGGPTHNEQFF. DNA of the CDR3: TGTGCTAGTGGTTTGGCAGGGGGCCCCACCCACAATGAGCAGTTCTTC. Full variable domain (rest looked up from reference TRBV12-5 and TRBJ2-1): DARVTQTPRHKVTEMGQEVTMRCQPILGHNTVFWYRQTMMQGLELLAYFRNRAPLDDSGMPKDRFSAEMPDATLATLKIQPSEPRDSAVYFCASGLAGGPTHNEQFFGPGTRLTVL.

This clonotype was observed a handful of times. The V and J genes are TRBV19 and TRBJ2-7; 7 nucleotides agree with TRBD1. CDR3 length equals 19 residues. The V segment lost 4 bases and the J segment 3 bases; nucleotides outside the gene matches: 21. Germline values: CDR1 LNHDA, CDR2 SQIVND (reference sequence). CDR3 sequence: CASSTRDSDTTVRGYEQYF. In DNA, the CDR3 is TGTGCCAGTAGTACCCGGGACAGTGACACGACGGTGAGGGGCTACGAGCAGTACTTC.

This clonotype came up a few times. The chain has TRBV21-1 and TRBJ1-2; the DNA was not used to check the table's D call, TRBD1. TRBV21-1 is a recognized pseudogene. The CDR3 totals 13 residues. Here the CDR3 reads CASIPGAPGGYTF. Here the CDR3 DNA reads TGTGCCAGCATCCCCGGGGCCCCGGGGGGCTACACCTTC.

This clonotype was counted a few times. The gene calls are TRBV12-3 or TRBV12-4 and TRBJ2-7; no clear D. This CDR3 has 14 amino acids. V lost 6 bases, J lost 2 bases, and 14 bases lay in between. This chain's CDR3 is CASRPRTGTYEQYF. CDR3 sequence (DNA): TGTGCCAGCAGGCCTCGGACGGGTACCTACGAGCAGTACTTC.